One sample yielded the 21 T cell receptor beta chains listed below, sequenced in a study of blood T cells in healthy people across ages. Through a sample-barcoded 5' primer and a J-beta primer mix, a second PCR was run for about 7 to 12 cycles. MiXCR, run by TCRdb on the 5' RACE reads, gives a single entry per CDR3 protein. This sample has roughly 730,000 distinct CDR3 sequences, with roughly 50% found just once. Sequencing was carried out using blood. The source of these receptors is a man in his forties or fifties in good health.

This chain joins TRBV19 and TRBJ2-2; TRBD2 is a possible D gene (5 bases). The CDR3 covers 14 residues. CDR1 LNHDA and CDR2 SQIVND come from the germline V gene (reference sequence). With 11 bases removed from V and 8 bases from J, the gap between germline ends came to 21 bases. CDR3 bases: TGTGCCTCCCAAGCGGCAGCGAGGGCAGGGGAGCTGTTTTTT. This gives the protein CASQAAARAGELFF.

V is TRBV15 and J is TRBJ2-1, with D unclear. This CDR3 is built from 14 residues. With 9 bases removed from V and 7 bases from J, the gap between germline ends came to 19 bases. Germline loops: CDR1 LNHNV, CDR2 YYDKDF (reference sequence). The chain's CDR3 is CATSPPVSRNEQFF. Here the CDR3 DNA reads TGTGCCACTAGCCCACCGGTGTCCCGGAATGAGCAGTTCTTC.

This clonotype occurred many times. One junction end does not reproduce the germline sequence, and a read error may be involved. The chain employs TRBV5-1 and TRBJ2-3; D is possibly TRBD1 (6 bases). The CDR3 is made up of 15 amino acids. Looked up from germline, CDR1 is SGHRS and CDR2 is YFSETQ. CDR3 nucleotides: TGTGCCAGCAGTTTGGGGACAACTAGCACAGATACGCAGTATTTT. Its translation: CASSLGTTSTDTQYF.

This clonotype was detected a few times. V usage is TRBV15 and J usage is TRBJ2-1; 9 nucleotides align to TRBD2. This CDR3 region has 16 residues. The germline V gene encodes CDR1 LNHNV and CDR2 YYDKDF (reference sequence). After removal of 1 base from V and 5 bases from J, the junction contained 6 bases not matched to a gene. The CDR3 region has the DNA TGTGCCACCAGCAGAGGAACCCTAGCGGGGAACAATGAGCAGTTCTTC. Encoded protein: CATSRGTLAGNNEQFF.

The rearrangement joins TRBV18 to TRBJ2-7; D ambiguous. CDR3 length equals 14 residues. V lost 0 bases, J lost 3 bases, and 9 bases lay in between. CDR1 and CDR2 from the germline V gene are KGHSH and LQKENI. The CDR3 protein is CASSPPVRDYEQYF. Written as DNA, the CDR3 is TGTGCCAGCTCACCACCAGTCCGAGACTACGAGCAGTACTTC.

For the CDR3, the DNA is TGTGCCAGCAGCTTAATGGCCAGTCGCGACACTGAAGCTTTCTTT. Amino acids: CASSLMASRDTEAFF. V and J are TRBV7-2 and TRBJ1-1; D call uncertain. Germline V lookup: CDR1 SGHTA, CDR2 FQGNSA. Trimming pared 2 bases from V and 3 bases from J, leaving 13 bases between. The CDR3 consists of 15 residues.

The chain carries TRBV7-9 and TRBJ1-1, with D uncertain. The germline V and J ends were trimmed by 3 bases and 1 base, with 12 bases remaining between them. This CDR3 has 15 residues. Germline values: CDR1 SEHNR, CDR2 FQNEAQ (reference sequence). The DNA of the CDR3 is TGTGCCAGCAGCTTCGGAAGCGAGGGGAACACTGAAGCTTTCTTT. Its translation: CASSFGSEGNTEAFF.

The chain combines TRBV9 with TRBJ1-4; D might be TRBD1 (5 bases). CDR1 SGDLS and CDR2 YYNGEE come from the germline V gene. Trimming left V 0 bases short and J 8 bases short, with 17 bases between. This CDR3 has 16 amino acids. CDR3 sequence (DNA): TGTGCCAGCAGCGTAGGGGGTAGGGACGGATACGAAAAACTGTTTTTT. Amino acid sequence: CASSVGGRDGYEKLFF. The whole variable domain, remainder taken from reference TRBV9 and TRBJ1-4, is DSGVTQTPKHLITATGQRVTLRCSPRSGDLSVYWYQQSLDQGLQFLIQYYNGEERAKGNILERFSAQQFPDLHSELNLSSLELGDSALYFCASSVGGRDGYEKLFFGSGTQLSVL.

The V and J genes are TRBV20-1 and TRBJ2-3; D could derive from TRBD1 or TRBD2 (6 bases each). This CDR3 spans 17 amino acids. V gave up 1 base and J gave up 4 bases, with 21 bases separating them. Germline assignment: CDR1 DFQATT and CDR2 SNEGSKA (reference sequence). CDR3 in DNA: TGCAGTGCTAGAGGTTTATTAGGTGGGGGGCCCGCAGATACGCAGTATTTT. Protein sequence: CSARGLLGGGPADTQYF.

V is TRBV20-1 and J is TRBJ2-1, with TRBD2 as a possible D gene (6 bases). The CDR3 runs to 14 residues. Germline assignment: CDR1 DFQATT and CDR2 SNEGSKA (reference sequence). V lost 3 bases and J 1 base, leaving 10 bases between the germline ends. CDR3 sequence reads: CSASSGTSYNEQFF. CDR3 in DNA: TGCAGTGCTAGCTCGGGGACTTCCTACAATGAGCAGTTCTTC.

V gene TRBV7-2 combines with J gene TRBJ2-3, with 8 bases that match TRBD2. CDR1 and CDR2 from the germline V gene are SGHTA and FQGNSA. The CDR3 is 17 amino acids. V was pared by 5 bases and J by 0 bases, with 10 bases of the junction left unmatched. This chain's CDR3 is CASSRRTSSTSTDTQYF. The CDR3 region has the DNA TGTGCCAGCAGCCGCAGGACTAGCAGTACTAGCACAGATACGCAGTATTTT.

The chain has TRBV4-1 and TRBJ2-7, with D perhaps TRBD1 (6 bases). This CDR3 has 15 amino acids. V lost 3 bases to trimming and J lost 1 base, with 13 bases between them. Germline-derived CDR1 and CDR2 are MGHRA and YSYEKL. For the CDR3, the DNA is TGCGCCAGCAGCCATAGAGGGGGTTCGTCCTACGAGCAGTACTTC. It encodes CASSHRGGSSYEQYF.

V gene TRBV3-1 combines with J gene TRBJ2-7; maybe TRBD1 (6 bases). Trimming took off 0 bases at V and 6 bases at J, with 12 bases between the two ends. The CDR3 is 14 amino acids. Germline lookup yields CDR1 LGHDT and CDR2 YNNKEL (reference sequence). For the CDR3, the DNA is TGTGCCAGCAGCCAAGAGCCAGGGGCCGCCGAGCAGTACTTC. It codes for CASSQEPGAAEQYF.

In its sample, this clonotype was seen a few times. The chain links TRBV12-3 or TRBV12-4 to TRBJ1-2; D ambiguous. The V end lost 5 bases, the J end lost 8 bases, and 18 bases lay between the germline ends. The CDR3 runs to 14 residues. In DNA form, the CDR3 reads TGTGCCAGCAGTCCAGACACTACTTATAAGGGCTACACCTTC. It codes for CASSPDTTYKGYTF.

The rearrangement uses TRBV27 and TRBJ1-5, with a possible D match to TRBD1 (5 bases). The germline gives CDR1 MNHEY, CDR2 SMNVEV (reference sequence). Deletions cut 2 bases from V and 5 bases from J, with 16 bases between. The CDR3 runs to 16 residues. The chain's CDR3 is CASSLRIGGVYQPQHF. Written as DNA, the CDR3 is TGTGCCAGCAGTTTAAGAATCGGGGGGGTATATCAGCCCCAGCATTTT.

A few counts support this clonotype. The genes are TRBV27 and TRBJ2-7, with D tentatively TRBD2 (5 bases). Trimming cost V 2 bases and J 3 bases, with 11 bases left between them. CDR3 length: 14 residues. CDR1 is MNHEY, CDR2 SMNVEV, per germline (reference sequence). CDR3 sequence reads: CASSLGSGFYEQYF. The CDR3 DNA reads as TGTGCCAGCAGTTTAGGGTCGGGGTTCTACGAGCAGTACTTC.

This clonotype turned up a few times. The chain is built from TRBV27 and TRBJ2-7, with D possibly matching TRBD2 (5 bases). Germline CDR1 reads MNHEY; CDR2 reads SMNVEV (reference sequence). The germline V and J ends were trimmed by 0 bases and 0 bases, with 15 bases remaining between them. This CDR3 contains 17 residues. In DNA form, the CDR3 reads TGTGCCAGCAGTTTATCGATAAGCGACTACCTCTCCTACGAGCAGTACTTC. Its protein is CASSLSISDYLSYEQYF.

With respect to this clonotype: The junction differs from germline at one of its ends, possibly a read error. The chain couples TRBV3-1 to TRBJ1-2; D unclear. In germline, CDR1 is LGHDT, CDR2 YNNKEL (reference sequence). The CDR3 consists of 13 residues. The CDR3 loop is CASGQLGSVGYTF. Here the CDR3 DNA reads TGTGCCAGCGGCCAACTGGGGTCTGTTGGCTACACCTTC.

The chain has TRBV5-5 and TRBJ1-5; D not resolved. The CDR3 runs to 13 residues. Trimming removed 4 bases from V and 4 bases from J, with 9 bases in between. Germline CDR1 is SGHKS and CDR2 is YYEKEE (reference sequence). CDR3 sequence reads: CASSGRFNQPQHF. CDR3 sequence (DNA): TGTGCCAGCAGCGGGAGGTTTAATCAGCCCCAGCATTTT.

The chain is built from TRBV5-1 and TRBJ2-5; 8 nucleotides line up with TRBD2. The germline gives CDR1 SGHRS, CDR2 YFSETQ. The CDR3 spans 14 residues. The trim removed 0 bases at V and 11 bases at J, leaving 9 bases unmatched. This CDR3 is CASSLESSGDEQYF. The CDR3 DNA reads as TGCGCCAGCAGCTTGGAAAGTAGCGGGGATGAGCAGTACTTC.

This rearrangement joins TRBV11-1 to TRBJ2-3; 7 bases agree with TRBD2. Germline loops: CDR1 SGHAT, CDR2 FQDESV (reference sequence). After removal of 2 bases from V and 5 bases from J, the junction contained 7 bases not matched to a gene. The CDR3 is 15 residues long. CDR3 loop: CASSLRLAVGDTQYF. The CDR3 DNA is TGTGCCAGCAGCTTACGGCTAGCGGTTGGAGATACGCAGTATTTT. The full variable domain, with the rest looked up from reference TRBV11-1 and TRBJ2-3, is EAEVAQSPRYKITEKSQAVAFWCDPISGHATLYWYRQILGQGPELLVQFQDESVVDDSQLPKDRFSAERLKGVDSTLKIQPAELGDSAMYLCASSLRLAVGDTQYFGPGTRLTVL.